The sample holds one count of the clone carrying this TCR beta chain. The data belong to a study of blood T cell repertoires in COVID-19. Assay: immunoSEQ multiplex PCR; the TCRdb copy retains only in-frame clones and omits some. The sample holds some 30,000 clones; about 90% are singletons and the top ten take 14%. Germline V lookup: CDR1 SEHNR, CDR2 FQNEAQ (reference sequence). V gave up 8 bases and J gave up 4 bases, with 18 bases separating them. CDR3 length: 15 amino acids. This TCR was sampled from a human donor with active COVID-19. The donor label of this sample is uncertain. The rearrangement links TRBV7-9 to TRBJ2-1; D possibly corresponds to TRBD1 (6 bases). Sequencing was carried out using peripheral blood. In DNA form, the CDR3 reads TGTGCCAGCCGTGACGGCAGGGGCGCGTACAATGAGCAGTTCTTC. Residues: CASRDGRGAYNEQFF.